This T cell receptor beta chain was identified during a study of shared clonotypes between healthy human individuals. Germline V gene data show CDR1 as SGHRS and CDR2 as YFSETQ. The CDR3 is 15 amino acids. Trimming removed 4 bases from V and 2 bases from J, with 13 bases in between. How the authors handled the data: There were no quality scores in the junction-only immunoSEQ sequences, so filtering differed. Assay: immunoSEQ multiplex PCR; the TCRdb copy retains only in-frame clones and omits some. V and J calls and clone size are those listed in that table; D and trimming were worked out from the DNA. The table lists about 520,000 clones, 95% to 96% of them singletons. General study points: Clonotype sharing across donors was expected to vary with sequencing depth.

To note about this clone: Its cognate antigen is unknown.

Subsets obtained from CD4+ cells comprised CD45RA+ naive and CD45RA-negative memory cells. The sample comprised naive CD4+ T cells sorted from blood. Regarding subset: CD45RA+ positively selected. The chain couples TRBV5-1 to TRBJ2-1, with D maybe TRBD1 (6 bases). The origin of this receptor is a woman in her 30s in good health. CDR3 in amino acids: CASSGQGPPYNEQFF. The DNA of the CDR3 is TGCGCCAGCAGCGGCCAGGGGCCGCCCTACAATGAGCAGTTCTTC.